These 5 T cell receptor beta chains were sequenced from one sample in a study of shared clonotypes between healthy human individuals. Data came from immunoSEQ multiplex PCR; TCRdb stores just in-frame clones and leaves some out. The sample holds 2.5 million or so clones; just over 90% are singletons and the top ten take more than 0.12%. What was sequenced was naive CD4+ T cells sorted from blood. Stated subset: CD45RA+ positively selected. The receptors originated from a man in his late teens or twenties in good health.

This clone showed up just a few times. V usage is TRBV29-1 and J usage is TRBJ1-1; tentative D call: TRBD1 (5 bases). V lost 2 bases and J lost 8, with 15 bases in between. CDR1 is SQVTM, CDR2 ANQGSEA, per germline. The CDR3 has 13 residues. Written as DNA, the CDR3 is TGCAGCGTTGAACCGATCGGGGGTGTAGAAGCTTTCTTT. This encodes CSVEPIGGVEAFF. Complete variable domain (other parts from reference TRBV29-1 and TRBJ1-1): SAVISQKPSRDICQRGTSLTIQCQVDSQVTMMFWYRQQPGQSLTLIATANQGSEATYESGFVIDKFPISRPNLTFSTLTVSNMSPEDSSIYLCSVEPIGGVEAFFGQGTRLTVV.

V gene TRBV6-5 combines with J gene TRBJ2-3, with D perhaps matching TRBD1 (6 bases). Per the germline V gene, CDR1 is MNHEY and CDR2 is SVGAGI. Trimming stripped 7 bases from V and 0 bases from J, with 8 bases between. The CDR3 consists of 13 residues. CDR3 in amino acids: CASKGHSTDTQYF. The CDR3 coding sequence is TGTGCCAGCAAGGGACATAGCACAGATACGCAGTATTTT.

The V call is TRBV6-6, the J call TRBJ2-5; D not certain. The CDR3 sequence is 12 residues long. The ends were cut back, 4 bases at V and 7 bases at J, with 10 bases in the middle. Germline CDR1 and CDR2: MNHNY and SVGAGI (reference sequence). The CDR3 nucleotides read TGTGCCAGCAGTTTATTATTTGGGACCCAGTACTTC. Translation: CASSLLFGTQYF.

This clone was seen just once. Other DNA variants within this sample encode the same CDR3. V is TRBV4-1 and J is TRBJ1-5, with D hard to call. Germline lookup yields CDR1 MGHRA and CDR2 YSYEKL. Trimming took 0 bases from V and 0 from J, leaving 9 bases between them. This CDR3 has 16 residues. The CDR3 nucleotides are TGCGCCAGCAGCCAAGATACAGATTATAGCAATCAGCCCCAGCATTTT. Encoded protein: CASSQDTDYSNQPQHF.

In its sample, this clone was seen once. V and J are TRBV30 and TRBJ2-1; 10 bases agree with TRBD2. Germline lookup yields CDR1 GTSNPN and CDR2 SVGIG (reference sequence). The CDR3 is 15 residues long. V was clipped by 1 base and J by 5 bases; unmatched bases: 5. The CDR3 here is CAWSESGRGNNEQFF. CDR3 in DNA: TGTGCCTGGAGTGAGAGCGGGAGGGGCAACAATGAGCAGTTCTTC.